This T cell receptor (beta chain) was retrieved from a study of T cell repertoires in cytomegalovirus infection. TCRdb re-called the reads through MiXCR, storing one row per CDR3 protein. The sample holds about 920,000 distinct CDR3 sequences, approximately 33% seen once. The CDR3 has 13 amino acids. The germline gives CDR1 SEHNR, CDR2 FQNEAQ (reference sequence). V was clipped by 6 bases and J by 3 bases, with 11 bases between them. The table lists this clonotype with a few counts. Its antigen is not identified. This receptor was identified in a human donor in good health (CMV status not recorded). Some clones in this sample may be carry-over from other donors' samples. This chain uses TRBV7-9 with TRBJ1-2; the D is unclear. The input for sequencing was cultured CD8+ T cells from PBMCs, taken from culture after CMV antigen stimulation. The CDR3 here is CASSPRLDYGYTF. CDR3 coding DNA: TGTGCCAGCAGTCCCCGACTGGACTATGGCTACACCTTC.